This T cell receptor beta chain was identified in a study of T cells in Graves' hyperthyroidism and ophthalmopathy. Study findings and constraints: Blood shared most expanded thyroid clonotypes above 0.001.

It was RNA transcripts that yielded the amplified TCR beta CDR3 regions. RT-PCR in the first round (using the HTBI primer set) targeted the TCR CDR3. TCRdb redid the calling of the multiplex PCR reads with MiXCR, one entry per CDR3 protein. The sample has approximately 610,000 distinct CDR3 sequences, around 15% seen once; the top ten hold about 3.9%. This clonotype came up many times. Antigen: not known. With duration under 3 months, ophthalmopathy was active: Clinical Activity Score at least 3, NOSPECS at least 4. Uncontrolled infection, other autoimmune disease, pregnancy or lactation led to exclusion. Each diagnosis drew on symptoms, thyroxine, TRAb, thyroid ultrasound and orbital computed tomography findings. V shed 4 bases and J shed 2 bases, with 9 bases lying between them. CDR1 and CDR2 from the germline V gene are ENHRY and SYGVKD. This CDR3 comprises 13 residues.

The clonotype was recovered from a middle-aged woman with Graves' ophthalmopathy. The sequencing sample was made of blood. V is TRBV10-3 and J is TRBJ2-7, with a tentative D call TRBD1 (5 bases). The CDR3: CAISGQSTYEQYF. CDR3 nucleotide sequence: TGTGCCATCAGTGGACAGTCGACCTACGAGCAGTACTTC.